The T cell receptor (beta chain) described here comes from a study of blood T cell repertoires in COVID-19 (dated by TCRdb to 2018 to 2020). For context, the study as a whole: Samples from collaborators originated in the United States, Italy and Spain and spanned both the acute and convalescent phases of COVID-19. The prospective study material was composed of cDNA or gDNA derived from T cells, B-cell-depleted T cells, or PBMCs. Deeply sampled blood TCRbeta repertoires from subjects exposed to, actively infected with, or recovered from COVID-19 were included in the dataset. The repertoires were released in a freely available public database intended as a resource for research on the immune response to SARS-CoV-2. The samples were drawn from the first 160 participants of the ongoing ImmuneRACE study and from some 1,300 subjects provided by 6 global collaborators. The sample metadata nearly always contained a de-identified subject ID, COVID-19 status, age in years and sex. Where available, HLA class I and class II types were taken from metadata supplied by the sample provider and were not determined by assay-based typing. What the research found in general, with its limitations: The amount of clinical and demographic metadata varied by source and participant and was provided uncurated.

As concerns this clone: Its cognate antigen has yet to be identified. No much larger clone is present one base from it, and per-base qualities are unavailable.

CDR1 MNHEY and CDR2 SMNVEV were looked up in the germline V gene (reference sequence). V is pruned by 5 bases and J by 8 bases, leaving 8 bases of the junction without a gene match. The CDR3 runs 15 residues from the cysteine to the phenylalanine. Only CDR3 DNA remains: 45 bases, in frame from the first base. Collaborating institutions collected whole blood in K2EDTA tubes following their own protocols. For TCRbeta analysis, collaborators shipped samples in one of three forms: frozen whole blood, isolated PBMCs, or DNA extracted from either of those sample types. TCRbeta CDR3 regions were amplified from genomic DNA using the immunoSEQ Assay, a bias-controlled multiplex PCR. As for the original processing: The number of nucleated cells in each sample was estimated from the amplification of reference gene primers within the assay. To quantify the absolute abundance of each unique TCRbeta CDR3 rearrangement, sequence reads were collapsed and filtered. For each sample, productive Simpson clonality was calculated as the square root of Simpson's diversity index across productive rearrangements. TCRdb obtained this table from immuneACCESS and retained in-frame rearrangements with V and J assigned. These tables miss some clones; where compared with another copy, unresolved V genes account for less than half of the shortfall, and the remainder is unexplained. Clone size and V and J calls were adopted from that table, with D and trimming inferred from the DNA. The sample has more than 50,000 clones on record, 90% of them singletons. Approximately 13% of the sample is held by the ten biggest clonotypes.

Sequenced: peripheral blood. The receptor chain draws on TRBV27 and TRBJ1-4; the central 10 bases match TRBD1. The receptor's source is a man aged 55 to 69 with active COVID-19. The nucleotides read TGTGCCAGCAGTGCTGACAGGGGGCCAAGGGAAAAACTGTTTTTT. This translates into CASSADRGPREKLFF.